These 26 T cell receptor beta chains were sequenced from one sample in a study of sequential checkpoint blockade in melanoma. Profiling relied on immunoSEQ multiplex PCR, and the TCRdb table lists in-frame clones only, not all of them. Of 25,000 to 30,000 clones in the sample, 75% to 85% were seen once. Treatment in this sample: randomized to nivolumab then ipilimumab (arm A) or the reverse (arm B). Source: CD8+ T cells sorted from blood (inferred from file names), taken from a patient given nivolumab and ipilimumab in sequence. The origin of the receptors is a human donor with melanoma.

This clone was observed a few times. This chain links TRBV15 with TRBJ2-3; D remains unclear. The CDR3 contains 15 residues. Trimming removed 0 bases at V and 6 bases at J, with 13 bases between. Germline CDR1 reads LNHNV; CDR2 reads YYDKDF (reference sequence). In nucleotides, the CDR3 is TGTGCCACCAGCAGAGAGGTAATTGAGGTGGATACGCAGTATTTT. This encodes CATSREVIEVDTQYF.

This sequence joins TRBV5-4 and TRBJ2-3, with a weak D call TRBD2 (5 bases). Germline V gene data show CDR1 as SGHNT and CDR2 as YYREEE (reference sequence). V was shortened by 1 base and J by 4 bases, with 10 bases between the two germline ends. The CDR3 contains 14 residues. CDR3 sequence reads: CASSLRRTADTQYF. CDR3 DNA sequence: TGTGCCAGCAGCTTGCGGAGGACCGCAGATACGCAGTATTTT.

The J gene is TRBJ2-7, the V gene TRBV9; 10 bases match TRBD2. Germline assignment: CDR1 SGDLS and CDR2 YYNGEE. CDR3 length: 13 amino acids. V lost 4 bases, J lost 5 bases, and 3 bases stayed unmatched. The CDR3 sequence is CASSPSGGDEQYF. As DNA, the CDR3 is TGTGCCAGCAGCCCGAGCGGGGGGGACGAGCAGTACTTC.

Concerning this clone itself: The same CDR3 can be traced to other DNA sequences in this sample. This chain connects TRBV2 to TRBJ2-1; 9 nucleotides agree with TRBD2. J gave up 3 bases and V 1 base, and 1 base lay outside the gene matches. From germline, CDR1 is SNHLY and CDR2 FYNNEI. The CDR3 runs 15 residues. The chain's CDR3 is CASSEGLAVYNEQFF. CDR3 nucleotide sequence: TGTGCCAGCAGTGAAGGACTAGCGGTCTACAATGAGCAGTTCTTC.

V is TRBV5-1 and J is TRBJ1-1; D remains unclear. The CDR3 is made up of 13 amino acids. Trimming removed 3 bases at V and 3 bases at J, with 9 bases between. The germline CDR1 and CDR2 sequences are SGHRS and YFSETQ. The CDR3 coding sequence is TGCGCCAGCAGCTCCCCGCCGGACACTGAAGCTTTCTTT. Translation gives CASSSPPDTEAFF.

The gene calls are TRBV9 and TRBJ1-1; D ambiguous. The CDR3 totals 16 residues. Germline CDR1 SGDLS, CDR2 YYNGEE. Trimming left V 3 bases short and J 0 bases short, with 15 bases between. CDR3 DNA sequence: TGTGCCAGCAGCGCCCCCGGCGACGGGATGAACACTGAAGCTTTCTTT. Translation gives CASSAPGDGMNTEAFF.

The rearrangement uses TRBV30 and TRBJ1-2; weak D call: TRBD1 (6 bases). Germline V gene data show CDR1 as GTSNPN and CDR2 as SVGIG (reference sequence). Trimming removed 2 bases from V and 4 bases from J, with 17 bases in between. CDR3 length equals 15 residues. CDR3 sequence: CAWSTAGALGYGYTF. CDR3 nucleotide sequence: TGTGCCTGGAGTACCGCGGGGGCGCTTGGCTATGGCTACACCTTC. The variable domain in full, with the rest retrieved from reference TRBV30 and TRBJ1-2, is SQTIHQWPATLVQPVGSPLSLECTVEGTSNPNLYWYRQAAGRGLQLLFYSVGIGQISSEVPQNLSASRPQDRQFILSSKKLLLSDSGFYLCAWSTAGALGYGYTFGSGTRLTVV.

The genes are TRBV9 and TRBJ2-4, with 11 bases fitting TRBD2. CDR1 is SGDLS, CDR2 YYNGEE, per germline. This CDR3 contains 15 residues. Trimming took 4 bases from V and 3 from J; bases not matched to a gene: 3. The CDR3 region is CASSSGTSGKNIQYF. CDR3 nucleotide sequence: TGTGCCAGCAGCTCAGGGACTAGCGGCAAAAACATTCAGTACTTC.

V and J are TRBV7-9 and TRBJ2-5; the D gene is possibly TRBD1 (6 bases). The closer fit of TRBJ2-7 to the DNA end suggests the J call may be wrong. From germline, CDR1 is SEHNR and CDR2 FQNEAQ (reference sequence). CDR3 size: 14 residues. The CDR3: CASSSPGHGSEQYF. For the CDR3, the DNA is TGTGCCAGCAGCTCACCGGGACACGGAAGCGAGCAGTACTTC.

The CDR3 DNA follows: TGTGCCAGCAGCCCCCAAGGGGGCGGGCCCGGGGAGCTGTTTTTT. This sequence encodes CASSPQGGGPGELFF. The chain carries TRBV7-9 and TRBJ2-2; TRBD1 matches at 7 bases. Per germline, CDR1 SEHNR and CDR2 FQNEAQ (reference sequence). Unmatched junction bases numbered 9, after V lost 5 bases and J lost 6 bases. The CDR3 is 15 residues long.

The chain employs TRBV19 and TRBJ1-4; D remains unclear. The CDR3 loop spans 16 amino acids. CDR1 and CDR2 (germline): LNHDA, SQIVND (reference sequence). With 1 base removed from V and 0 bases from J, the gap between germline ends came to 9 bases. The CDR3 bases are TGTGCCAGTAGTATAGTCCCTCGTGCAACTAATGAAAAACTGTTTTTT. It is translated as CASSIVPRATNEKLFF.

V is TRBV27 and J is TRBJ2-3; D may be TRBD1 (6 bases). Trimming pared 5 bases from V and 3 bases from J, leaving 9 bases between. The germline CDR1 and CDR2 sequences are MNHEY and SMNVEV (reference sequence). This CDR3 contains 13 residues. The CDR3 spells CASSTGTTDTQYF. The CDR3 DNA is TGTGCCAGCAGTACAGGGACGACAGATACGCAGTATTTT.

CDR3 amino acids: CASGFGQGVIYEQYF. Written as DNA, the CDR3 is TGTGCTAGTGGTTTCGGACAGGGGGTAATTTACGAGCAGTACTTC. J is TRBJ2-7 and V is TRBV12-5, with 10 positions matching TRBD1. V shed 3 bases and J 4 bases; nucleotides not matched to a gene: 6. This CDR3 has 15 residues. Germline-derived CDR1 and CDR2 are LGHNT and FRNRAP.

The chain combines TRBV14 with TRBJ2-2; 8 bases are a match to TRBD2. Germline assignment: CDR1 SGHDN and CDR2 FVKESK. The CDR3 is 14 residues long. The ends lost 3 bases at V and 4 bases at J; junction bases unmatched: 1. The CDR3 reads CASSHLAGTGELFF. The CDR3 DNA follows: TGTGCCAGCAGCCATCTAGCGGGCACCGGGGAGCTGTTTTTT.

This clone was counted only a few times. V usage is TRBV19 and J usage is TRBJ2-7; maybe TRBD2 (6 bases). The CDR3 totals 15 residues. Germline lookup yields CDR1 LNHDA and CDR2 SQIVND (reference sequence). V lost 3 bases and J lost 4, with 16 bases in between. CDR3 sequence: CASSMGLAVVYEQYF. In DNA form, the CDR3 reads TGTGCCAGTAGTATGGGATTAGCGGTCGTTTACGAGCAGTACTTC. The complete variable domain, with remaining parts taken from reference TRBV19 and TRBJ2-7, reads DGGITQSPKYLFRKEGQNVTLSCEQNLNHDAMYWYRQDPGQGLRLIYYSQIVNDFQKGDIAEGYSVSREKKESFPLTVTSAQKNPTAFYLCASSMGLAVVYEQYFGPGTRLTVT.

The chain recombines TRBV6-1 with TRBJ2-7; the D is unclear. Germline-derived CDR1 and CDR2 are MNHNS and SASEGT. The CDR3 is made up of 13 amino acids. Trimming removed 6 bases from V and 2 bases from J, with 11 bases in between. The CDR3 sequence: CASSVSLTYEQYF. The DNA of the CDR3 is TGTGCCAGCAGCGTTAGTCTTACCTACGAGCAGTACTTC.

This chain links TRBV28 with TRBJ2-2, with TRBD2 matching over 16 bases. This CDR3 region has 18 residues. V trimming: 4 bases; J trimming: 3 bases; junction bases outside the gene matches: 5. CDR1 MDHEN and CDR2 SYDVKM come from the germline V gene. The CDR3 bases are TGTGCCAGCAGTTGGGGACTAGCGGGAGGGAGGTACACCGGGGAGCTGTTTTTT. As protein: CASSWGLAGGRYTGELFF.

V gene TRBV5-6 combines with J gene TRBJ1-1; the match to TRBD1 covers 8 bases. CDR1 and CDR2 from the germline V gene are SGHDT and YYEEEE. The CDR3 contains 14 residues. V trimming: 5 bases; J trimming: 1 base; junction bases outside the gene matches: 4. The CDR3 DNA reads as TGTGCCAGCAGGACGACAGGGGCGAACACTGAAGCTTTCTTT. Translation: CASRTTGANTEAFF.

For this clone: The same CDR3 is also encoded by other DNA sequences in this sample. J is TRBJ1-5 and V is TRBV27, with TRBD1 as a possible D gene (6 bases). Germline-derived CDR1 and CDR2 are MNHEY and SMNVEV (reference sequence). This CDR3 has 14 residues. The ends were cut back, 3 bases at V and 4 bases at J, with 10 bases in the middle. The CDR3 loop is CASSLAGDNQPQHF. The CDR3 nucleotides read TGTGCCAGCAGTTTGGCAGGGGATAATCAGCCCCAGCATTTT.

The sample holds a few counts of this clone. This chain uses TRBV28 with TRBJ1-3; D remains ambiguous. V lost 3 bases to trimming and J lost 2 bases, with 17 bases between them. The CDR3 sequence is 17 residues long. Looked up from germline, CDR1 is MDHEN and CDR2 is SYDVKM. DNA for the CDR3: TGTGCCAGCAGTTTGCCCCCGCCCGCTATGACTGGAAACACCATATATTTT. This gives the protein CASSLPPPAMTGNTIYF.

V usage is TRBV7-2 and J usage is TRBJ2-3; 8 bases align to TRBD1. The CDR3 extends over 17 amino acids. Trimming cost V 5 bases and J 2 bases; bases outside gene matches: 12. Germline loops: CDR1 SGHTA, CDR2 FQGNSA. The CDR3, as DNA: TGTGCCAGCAGCCCCTTGGGCGAGACAGGGGACACAGATACGCAGTATTTT. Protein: CASSPLGETGDTDTQYF.

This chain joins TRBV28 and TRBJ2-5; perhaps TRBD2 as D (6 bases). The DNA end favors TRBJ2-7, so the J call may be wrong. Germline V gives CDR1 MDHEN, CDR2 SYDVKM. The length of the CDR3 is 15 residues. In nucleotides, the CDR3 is TGTGCCAGCAGTTTGGGGGGAGCCGACTCCTACGAGCAGTACTTC. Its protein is CASSLGGADSYEQYF.

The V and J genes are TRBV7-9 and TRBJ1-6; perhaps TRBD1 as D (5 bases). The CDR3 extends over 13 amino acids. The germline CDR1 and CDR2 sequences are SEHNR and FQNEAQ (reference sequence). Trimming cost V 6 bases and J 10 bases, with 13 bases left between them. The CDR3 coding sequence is TGTGCCAGCAGTTCAGGGCTAGGCTCACCCCTCCACTTT. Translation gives CASSSGLGSPLHF.

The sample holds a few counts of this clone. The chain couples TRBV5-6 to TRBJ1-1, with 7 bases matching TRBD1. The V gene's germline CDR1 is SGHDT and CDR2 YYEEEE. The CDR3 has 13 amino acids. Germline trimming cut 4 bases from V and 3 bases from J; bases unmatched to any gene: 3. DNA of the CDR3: TGTGCCAGCAGCCCGACAGGGTACACTGAAGCTTTCTTT. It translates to CASSPTGYTEAFF.

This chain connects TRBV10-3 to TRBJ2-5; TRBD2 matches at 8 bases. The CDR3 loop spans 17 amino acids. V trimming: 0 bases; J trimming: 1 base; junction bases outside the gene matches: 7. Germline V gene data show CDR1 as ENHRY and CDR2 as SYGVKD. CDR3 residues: CAISESWAAGAQETQYF. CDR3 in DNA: TGTGCCATCAGTGAGTCGTGGGCAGCGGGGGCCCAAGAGACCCAGTACTTC.

CDR3 amino acids: CASSFQGETQYF. For the CDR3, the DNA is TGTGCCAGCAGCTTCCAGGGAGAGACCCAGTACTTC. The J gene is TRBJ2-5, the V gene TRBV11-2, with D possibly being TRBD1 (5 bases). CDR1 and CDR2 (germline): SGHAT, FQNNGV. Trimming left V 3 bases short and J 4 bases short, with 6 bases between. This CDR3 contains 12 residues.